The rows below give T cell receptor beta chains drawn from one sample of a study of blood T cell repertoires in COVID-19. Profiled with immunoSEQ multiplex PCR; TCRdb holds only in-frame clones, not every one. The sample lists some 240,000 clones, 80% to 90% occurring once. Sequencing input: peripheral blood. These receptors originate from a middle-aged woman who had recovered from COVID-19. The CDR3 runs from the conserved cysteine through the conserved F or W. D genes are given only for firm matches.

>12|TRBJ1-2|-|TRBV6-6
CASSVEGDGYTF
>15|TRBJ2-5|TRBD1|TRBV7-2
CASSLLGQGAETQYF
>16|TRBJ1-3|-|TRBV5-6
CASRGVDSISGNTIYF
>15|TRBJ1-1|-|TRBV18
CASSPRRDWNTEAFF
>13|TRBJ2-1|-|TRBV16
CASSQSRSNEQFF
>15|TRBJ2-5|-|TRBV6-1
CASSESLAGWETQYF
>15|TRBJ2-3|TRBD2|TRBV6-4
CASSVRGGETDTQYF
>15|TRBJ1-1|TRBD1|TRBV18
CASSPRGQGGTEAFF
>16|TRBJ2-1|TRBD2|TRBV18
CASSPSGGAIHNEQFF
>14|TRBJ2-2|-|TRBV7-9
CASSRIRGTGELFF
>17|TRBJ2-2|TRBD1|TRBV19
CASSPNPGTGDPGELFF
>13|TRBJ1-6|-|TRBV6-1
CASSEERNSPLHF
>16|TRBJ1-5|TRBD1|TRBV6-1
CASSGPGTDSNQPQHF
>14|TRBJ2-5|-|TRBV5-1
CASSFIRDQETQYF
>14|TRBJ2-7|TRBD2|TRBV7-9
CASSPILAGGEQYF
>16|TRBJ1-6|-|TRBV11-3
CASKGRPGTNNSPLHF
>15|TRBJ2-1|TRBD1|TRBV15
CATSRDGQAYNEQFF
>14|TRBJ1-2|-|TRBV19
CASSTGRGNYGYTF
>16|TRBJ1-1|TRBD1|TRBV20-1
CSASERPGQGSTEAFF
>16|TRBJ1-2|-|TRBV5-1
CASSLARRTEEYGYTF
>15|TRBJ2-3|TRBD2|TRBV7-2
CASSLEIAGGDTQYF
>15|TRBJ1-1|-|TRBV19
CASSIATVMNTEAFF
>15|TRBJ2-2|TRBD2|TRBV7-3
CASSHSGGTPGELFF
>13|TRBJ1-2|-|TRBV19
CASSIGYSYGYTF
>13|TRBJ1-4|TRBD1|TRBV29-1
CSVEVQGDEKLFF
>16|TRBJ1-1|TRBD1|TRBV5-5
CASSFLPGTGGTEAFF
>17|TRBJ2-2|-|TRBV11-2
CASSLKGGAGDTGELFF
>12|TRBJ1-1|-|TRBV12-5
CASGRGNTEAFF
>14|TRBJ1-2|-|TRBV9
CASSVDHPSLGYTF
>14|TRBJ2-7|TRBD1|TRBV5-1
CASSTGQGSYEQYF
>13|TRBJ1-1|-|TRBV2
CESSEGQVTEAFF
>15|TRBJ2-3|-|TRBV5-1
CASSPNFDSPDTQYF
>14|TRBJ2-1|-|TRBV5-1
CASSPQRSPPEQFF
>14|TRBJ1-2|-|TRBV6-5
CASSKAAANYGYTF
>15|TRBJ1-4|-|TRBV7-9
CASSLDGGTNEKLFF